This is a list of T cell receptor beta chains from one sample in a study of OX40 agonist ivuxolimab in advanced cancers. Assay: immunoSEQ multiplex PCR; the TCRdb copy retains only in-frame clones and omits some. The table records more than 50,000 clones, 82% of them present only once. Material: CD4+ or CD8+ T cells sorted from blood, obtained in a trial of the OX40 agonist ivuxolimab. These receptors were taken from an adult with an advanced solid tumor such as melanoma, head and neck, liver or kidney cancer. Both conserved end residues are part of each CDR3. Each record gives: D gene, J gene, V gene, clone size, CDR3 protein, CDR3 DNA. A D gene is named only where the DNA matches it firmly. The size of a clone is reported for some rows only, either as once, few or many, or as a class for expanded clones.

D: TRBD1; J: TRBJ1-2; V: TRBV2; size: few; CDR3: CASKGTGGLGYTF; DNA: TGTGCCAGCAAAGGGACAGGGGGCTTAGGCTACACCTTC
D: NA; J: TRBJ1-1; V: TRBV9; size: NA; CDR3: CASSVTTNTEAFF; DNA: TGTGCCAGCAGCGTAACAACTAACACTGAAGCTTTCTTT
D: NA; J: TRBJ2-7; V: TRBV4-3; size: NA; CDR3: CASSQDQGISYEQYF; DNA: TGCGCCAGCAGCCAAGATCAAGGGATCTCCTACGAGCAGTACTTC
D: TRBD2; J: TRBJ2-1; V: TRBV7-6; size: NA; CDR3: CASSLSGGRAYNEQFF; DNA: TGTGCCAGCAGCTTATCTGGCGGGAGGGCCTACAATGAGCAGTTCTTC
D: NA; J: TRBJ1-3; V: TRBV10-2; size: NA; CDR3: CASSESRYFGNTIYF; DNA: TGCGCCAGCAGTGAGTCGAGATACTTTGGAAACACCATATATTTT
D: NA; J: TRBJ2-4; V: TRBV30; size: few; CDR3: CAWSGTAKNIQYF; DNA: TGTGCCTGGAGCGGGACGGCAAAAAACATTCAGTACTTC
D: TRBD1; J: TRBJ2-1; V: TRBV7-7; size: once; CDR3: CASSSSRTGINEQFF; DNA: TGTGCTAGCAGCTCATCGCGGACAGGGATCAATGAGCAGTTCTTC
D: NA; J: TRBJ1-1; V: TRBV7-9; size: few; CDR3: CASSLSTGNTEAFF; DNA: TGTGCCAGCAGCCTATCGACAGGTAACACTGAAGCTTTCTTT
D: TRBD2; J: TRBJ2-2; V: TRBV4-1; size: NA; CDR3: CASSQDPPTSGRVYTGELFF; DNA: TGCGCCAGCAGCCAAGATCCCCCCACTAGCGGGAGGGTGTACACCGGGGAGCTGTTTTTT
D: NA; J: TRBJ2-5; V: TRBV2; size: NA; CDR3: CASSPKETQYF; DNA: TGTGCCAGCAGTCCAAAGGAGACCCAGTACTTC
D: NA; J: TRBJ1-2; V: TRBV5-1; size: NA; CDR3: CASSQGVVYGYTF; DNA: TGCGCCAGCAGCCAAGGGGTAGTTTATGGCTACACCTTC
D: TRBD2; J: TRBJ2-3; V: TRBV2; size: NA; CDR3: CASRSSGGFTDTQYF; DNA: TGTGCCAGCCGTAGTAGCGGGGGGTTCACAGATACGCAGTATTTT
D: NA; J: TRBJ2-7; V: TRBV6-6; size: NA; CDR3: CATSRVSPYEQYF; DNA: TGTGCCACATCCAGGGTTTCCCCCTACGAGCAGTACTTC
D: NA; J: TRBJ1-2; V: TRBV30; size: NA; CDR3: CAWSVLQGRKGSPNYGYTF; DNA: TGTGCCTGGAGTGTACTCCAGGGACGCAAGGGGTCCCCGAACTATGGCTACACCTTC
D: NA; J: TRBJ2-6; V: TRBV19; size: NA; CDR3: CASSPRPDEGANVLTF; DNA: TGTGCCAGTAGTCCCCGACCCGACGAGGGGGCCAACGTCCTGACTTTC
D: TRBD1; J: TRBJ1-2; V: TRBV4-1; size: few; CDR3: CASSPGTEYGYTF; DNA: TGCGCCAGCAGCCCCGGGACAGAGTATGGCTACACCTTC
D: TRBD2; J: TRBJ2-7; V: TRBV30; size: NA; CDR3: CAWSVRSSGRVVSYEQYF; DNA: TGTGCCTGGAGTGTACGGTCGAGCGGGAGGGTCGTATCCTACGAGCAGTACTTC
D: NA; J: TRBJ1-1; V: TRBV5-8; size: NA; CDR3: CASSLVVMNTEAFF; DNA: TGTGCCAGCAGCTTGGTGGTGATGAACACTGAAGCTTTCTTT
D: TRBD2; J: TRBJ2-5; V: TRBV5-1; size: NA; CDR3: CASSPGASGETQYF; DNA: TGCGCCAGCAGCCCTGGGGCTAGCGGGGAGACCCAGTACTTC
D: NA; J: TRBJ1-1; V: TRBV30; size: NA; CDR3: CAGTGGSGLNTEAFF; DNA: TGTGCCGGGACCGGGGGTTCGGGGCTGAACACTGAAGCTTTCTTT
D: NA; J: TRBJ2-3; V: TRBV11-1; size: NA; CDR3: CASSLGTGTDTQYF; DNA: TGTGCCAGCAGCTTAGGGACAGGCACAGATACGCAGTATTTT
D: NA; J: TRBJ1-1; V: TRBV7-2; size: NA; CDR3: CASRSGGFNTEAFF; DNA: TGTGCCAGCAGGTCCGGGGGTTTTAACACTGAAGCTTTCTTT
D: TRBD1; J: TRBJ2-5; V: TRBV11-2; size: once; CDR3: CASSLLGGAETQYF; DNA: TGTGCCAGCAGCTTACTAGGGGGCGCAGAGACCCAGTACTTC
D: NA; J: TRBJ1-1; V: TRBV5-1; size: NA; CDR3: CASSPWTANTEAFF; DNA: TGCGCCAGCAGCCCCTGGACAGCGAACACTGAAGCTTTCTTT
D: TRBD2; J: TRBJ2-3; V: TRBV6-5; size: once; CDR3: CASRSSGRGLDTQYF; DNA: TGTGCCAGCAGATCTAGCGGGAGAGGATTAGATACGCAGTATTTT
D: TRBD1; J: TRBJ1-3; V: TRBV5-1; size: NA; CDR3: CASSLVSQGATGNTIYF; DNA: TGCGCCAGCAGCTTGGTCTCACAGGGGGCGACCGGAAACACCATATATTTT